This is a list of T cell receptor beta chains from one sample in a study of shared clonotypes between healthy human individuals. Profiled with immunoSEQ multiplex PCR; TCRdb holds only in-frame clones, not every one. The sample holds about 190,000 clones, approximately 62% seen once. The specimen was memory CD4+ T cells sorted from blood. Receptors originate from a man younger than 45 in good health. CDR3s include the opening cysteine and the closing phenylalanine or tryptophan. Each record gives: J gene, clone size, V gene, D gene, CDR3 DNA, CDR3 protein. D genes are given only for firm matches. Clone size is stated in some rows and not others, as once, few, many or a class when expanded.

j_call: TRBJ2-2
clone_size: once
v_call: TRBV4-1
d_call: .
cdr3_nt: TGCGCCAGCAGCCAACTTACCCAGGGGATTAATCCCGGGGAGCTGTTTTTT
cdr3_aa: CASSQLTQGINPGELFF

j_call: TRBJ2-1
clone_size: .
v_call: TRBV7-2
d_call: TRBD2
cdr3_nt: TGTGCCAGCAGCTATAGCGGGACTACTTACAATGAGCAGTTCTTC
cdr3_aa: CASSYSGTTYNEQFF

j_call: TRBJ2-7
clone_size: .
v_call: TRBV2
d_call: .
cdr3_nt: TGTGCCTCAAATCGGGCTTCCTACGAGCAGTACTTC
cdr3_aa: CASNRASYEQYF

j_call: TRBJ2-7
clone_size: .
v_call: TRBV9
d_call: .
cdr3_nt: TGTGCCAGCAGCGCACAGTCGGGCGGAAGCTCCTACGAGCAGTACTTC
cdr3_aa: CASSAQSGGSSYEQYF

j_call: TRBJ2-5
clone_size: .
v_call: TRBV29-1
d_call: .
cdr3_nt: TGCAGCGTTGAAGGAATCACCCAAGAGACCCAGTACTTC
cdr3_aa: CSVEGITQETQYF

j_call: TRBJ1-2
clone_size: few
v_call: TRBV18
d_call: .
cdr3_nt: TGTGCCAGCTCACCTCCGGGACACTATGGCTACACCTTC
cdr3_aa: CASSPPGHYGYTF

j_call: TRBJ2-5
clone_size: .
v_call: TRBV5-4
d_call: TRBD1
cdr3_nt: TGTGCCAGCAGCTCCCAGACAGGGAAAGAGACCCAGTACTTC
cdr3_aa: CASSSQTGKETQYF

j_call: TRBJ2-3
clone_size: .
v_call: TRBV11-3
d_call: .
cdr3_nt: TGTGCCAGCAGCTTAGGTTTTATTTCAGATACGCAGTATTTT
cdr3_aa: CASSLGFISDTQYF

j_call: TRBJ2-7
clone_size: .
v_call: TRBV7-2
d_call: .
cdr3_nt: TGTGCCAGCAGCCCTAGACATGGTTCCTACGAGCAGTACTTC
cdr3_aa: CASSPRHGSYEQYF

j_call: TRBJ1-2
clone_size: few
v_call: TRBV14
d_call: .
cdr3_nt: TGTGCCAGCAGCCAACTAATGATCACCGGCTACACCTTC
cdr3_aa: CASSQLMITGYTF

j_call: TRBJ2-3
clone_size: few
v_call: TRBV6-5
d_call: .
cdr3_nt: TGTGCCAGCAATCCCGGGGGCACAGATACGCAGTATTTT
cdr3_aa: CASNPGGTDTQYF

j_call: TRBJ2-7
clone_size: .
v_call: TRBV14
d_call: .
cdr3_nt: TGTGCCAGCAGCCCCAAGGCAGGGGTCTACGAGCAGTACTTC
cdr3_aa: CASSPKAGVYEQYF

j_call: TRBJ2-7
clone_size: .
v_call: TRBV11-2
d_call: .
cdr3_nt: TGTGCCAGCAGCCCCCATCCCGGGGAGCAGTACTTC
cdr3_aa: CASSPHPGEQYF

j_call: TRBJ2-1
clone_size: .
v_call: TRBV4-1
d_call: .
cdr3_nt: TGCGCCAGCAGCCATTTACTTGCGACCAGCTCCTACAATGAGCAGTTCTTC
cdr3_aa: CASSHLLATSSYNEQFF

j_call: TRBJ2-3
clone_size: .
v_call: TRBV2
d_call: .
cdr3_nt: TGTGCCAGCAGTGAAGCGCACATCGGTCGTAGCACAGATACGCAGTATTTT
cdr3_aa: CASSEAHIGRSTDTQYF

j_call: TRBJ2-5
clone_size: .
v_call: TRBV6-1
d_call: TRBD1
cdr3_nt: TGTGCCAGCGCGGACAGGGGGCCAGGGACCCAGTACTTC
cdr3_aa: CASADRGPGTQYF

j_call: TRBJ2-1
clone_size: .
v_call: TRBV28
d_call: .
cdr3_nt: TGTGCCAGCAGCCGCCAGCGGTTCCTAAACAATGAGCAGTTCTTC
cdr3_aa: CASSRQRFLNNEQFF

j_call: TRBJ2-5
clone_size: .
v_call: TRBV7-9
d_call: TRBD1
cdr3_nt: TGTGCCAGCAGCTGGGACAGGGGCATGGGTCGAGAGACCCAGTACTTC
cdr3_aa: CASSWDRGMGRETQYF

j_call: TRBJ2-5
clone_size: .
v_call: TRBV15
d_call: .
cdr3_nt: TGTGCCACCAGCCAAACCCTAGCGATGAGAACCCAGTACTTC
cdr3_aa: CATSQTLAMRTQYF

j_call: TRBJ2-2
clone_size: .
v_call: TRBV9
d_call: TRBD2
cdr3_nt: TGTGCCAGCAGCGAAATCCCAGGCGGGAGGGCACCAGGGGAGCTGTTTTTT
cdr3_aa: CASSEIPGGRAPGELFF

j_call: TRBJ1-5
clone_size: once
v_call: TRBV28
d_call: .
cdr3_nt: TGTGCCAGCAGTCGGGCGGGGGGACAGCCCCAGCATTTT
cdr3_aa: CASSRAGGQPQHF

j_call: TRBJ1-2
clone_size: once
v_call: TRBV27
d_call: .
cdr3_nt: TGTGCCAGCAGTTTATTTAGTGGGGCTCTACTCTATGGCTACACCTTC
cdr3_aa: CASSLFSGALLYGYTF

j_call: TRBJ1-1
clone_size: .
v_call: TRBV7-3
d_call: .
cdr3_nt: TGTGCCAGCAGCTTTGGGGCGAACACTGAAGCTTTCTTT
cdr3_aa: CASSFGANTEAFF

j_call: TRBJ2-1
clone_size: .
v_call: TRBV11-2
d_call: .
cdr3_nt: TGTGCCAGCCGACACTCCCGGCGGCCCAGTGAGCAGTTCTTC
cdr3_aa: CASRHSRRPSEQFF

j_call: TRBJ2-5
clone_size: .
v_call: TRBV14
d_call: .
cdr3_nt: TGTGCCAGCAGCCGGGCCTCGCAAGAGACCCAGTACTTC
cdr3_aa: CASSRASQETQYF

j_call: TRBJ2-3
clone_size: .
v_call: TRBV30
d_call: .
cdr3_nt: TGTGCCTGGGAACGGGGAAGTTTCACAGATACGCAGTATTTT
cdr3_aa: CAWERGSFTDTQYF

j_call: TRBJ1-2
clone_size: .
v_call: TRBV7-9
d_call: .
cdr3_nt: TGTGCCAGCAGCCCGTTCATCGGGGCGGCGAGTGGCTACACCTTC
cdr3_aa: CASSPFIGAASGYTF

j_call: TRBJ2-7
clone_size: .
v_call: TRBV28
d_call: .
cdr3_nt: TGTGCCAGCAGTCGGGAAGTTACATCCTACGAGCAGTACTTC
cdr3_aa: CASSREVTSYEQYF

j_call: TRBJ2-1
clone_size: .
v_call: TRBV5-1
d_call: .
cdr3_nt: TGCGCCAGCAGCTTGAACAGGAATGAGCAGTTCTTC
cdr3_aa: CASSLNRNEQFF

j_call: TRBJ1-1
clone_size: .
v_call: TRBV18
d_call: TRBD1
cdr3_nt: TGTGCCAGCTCACCACCCAATACAGGGGGCGAAGGTGAAGCTTTCTTT
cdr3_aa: CASSPPNTGGEGEAFF

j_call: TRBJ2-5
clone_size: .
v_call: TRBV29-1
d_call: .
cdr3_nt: TGCAGCGTTTCTTCAGCCGAGACCCAGTACTTC
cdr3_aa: CSVSSAETQYF

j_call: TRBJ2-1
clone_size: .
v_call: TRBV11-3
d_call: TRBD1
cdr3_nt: TGTGCCAGCAGCTTAGTTGGAGCAGGGGGCCGGACTGAGCAGTTCTTC
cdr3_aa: CASSLVGAGGRTEQFF

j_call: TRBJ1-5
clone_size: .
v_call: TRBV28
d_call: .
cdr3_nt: TGTGCCAGCAGTTTTTTGATCGGGGGGTATAGCAATCAGCCCCAGCATTTT
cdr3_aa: CASSFLIGGYSNQPQHF

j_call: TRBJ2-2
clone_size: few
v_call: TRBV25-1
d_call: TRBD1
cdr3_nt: TGTGCCAGCAGTGCCCGGGACAGGGGCTACACCGGGGAGCTGTTTTTT
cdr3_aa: CASSARDRGYTGELFF

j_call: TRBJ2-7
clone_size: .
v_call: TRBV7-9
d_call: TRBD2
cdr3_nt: TGTGCCAGCAGTCCCCTAGCGGTCTACGAGCAGTACTTC
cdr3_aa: CASSPLAVYEQYF

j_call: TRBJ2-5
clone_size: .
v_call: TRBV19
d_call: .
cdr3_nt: TGTGCCAGTAGTAAACAGGGGTCTTATGGAGGGGAGACCCAGTACTTC
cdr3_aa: CASSKQGSYGGETQYF

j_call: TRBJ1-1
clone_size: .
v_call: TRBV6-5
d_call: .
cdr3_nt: TGTGCCAGCAGTTACGTGGGGGCGTCGAAGGGCACTGAAGCTTTCTTT
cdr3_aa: CASSYVGASKGTEAFF

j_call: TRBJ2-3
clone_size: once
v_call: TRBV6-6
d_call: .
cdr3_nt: TGTGCCAGCAAGTTGGAGGATACGCAGTATTTT
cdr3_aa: CASKLEDTQYF

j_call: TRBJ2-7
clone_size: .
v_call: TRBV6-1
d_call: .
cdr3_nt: TGTGCCAGCGGCAGGGGTGGGTCAAGGTCCTACGAGCAGTACTTC
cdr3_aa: CASGRGGSRSYEQYF

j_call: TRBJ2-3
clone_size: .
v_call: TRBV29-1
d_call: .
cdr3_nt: TGCAGCGCATATACCAATACGCAGTATTTT
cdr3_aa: CSAYTNTQYF

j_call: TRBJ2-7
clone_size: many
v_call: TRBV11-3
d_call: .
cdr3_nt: TGTGCCAGCAGCTTAGATGAACGGGGCGAGCAGTACTTC
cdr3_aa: CASSLDERGEQYF

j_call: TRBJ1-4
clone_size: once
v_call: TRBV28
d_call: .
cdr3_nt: TGTGCCAGCAGTTTAAAGGGTGAAAAACTGTTTTTT
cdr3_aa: CASSLKGEKLFF

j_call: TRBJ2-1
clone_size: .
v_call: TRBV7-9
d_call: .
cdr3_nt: TGTGCCAGCAGCTTGAGCAGCGACAATGAGCAGTTCTTC
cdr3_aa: CASSLSSDNEQFF

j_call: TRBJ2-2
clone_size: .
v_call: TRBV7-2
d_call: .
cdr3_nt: TGTGCCAGCAGCTTAGGGGCTGGGTCCACCGGGGAGCTGTTTTTT
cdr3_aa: CASSLGAGSTGELFF

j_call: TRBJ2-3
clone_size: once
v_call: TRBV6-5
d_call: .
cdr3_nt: TGTGCCAGCAGTGAATTCGGCGATACGCAGTATTTT
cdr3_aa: CASSEFGDTQYF

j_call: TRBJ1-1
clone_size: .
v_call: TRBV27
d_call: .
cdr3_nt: TGTGCCAGCCGAAAGAACAGGGACACTGAAGCTTTCTTT
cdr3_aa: CASRKNRDTEAFF

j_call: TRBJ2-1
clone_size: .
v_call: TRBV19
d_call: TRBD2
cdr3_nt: TGTGCCAGTAGCGACACTAGCGGGAGACACCATGAGCAGTTCTTC
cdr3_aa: CASSDTSGRHHEQFF

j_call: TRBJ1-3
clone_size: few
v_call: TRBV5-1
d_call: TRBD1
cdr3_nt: TGCGCCAGCAGCCCCGGGACAGGGTCTGTCCCTGGAAACACCATATATTTT
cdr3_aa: CASSPGTGSVPGNTIYF

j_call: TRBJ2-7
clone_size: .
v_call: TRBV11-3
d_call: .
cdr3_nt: TGTGCCAGCAGCTTAGGGGGGGCCGACTACGAGCAGTACTTC
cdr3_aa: CASSLGGADYEQYF

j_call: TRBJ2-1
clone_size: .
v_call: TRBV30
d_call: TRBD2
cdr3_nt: TGTGCCTGGAGTAATAGCGGGAGGTCCGTCAATGAGCAGTTCTTC
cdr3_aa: CAWSNSGRSVNEQFF

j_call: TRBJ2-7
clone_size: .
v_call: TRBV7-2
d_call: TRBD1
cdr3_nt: TGTGCCAGCAGCTTGACGGGGACAGGAGCCTACGAGCAGTACTTC
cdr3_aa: CASSLTGTGAYEQYF

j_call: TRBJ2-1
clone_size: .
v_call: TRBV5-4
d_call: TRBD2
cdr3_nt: TGTGCCAGCAGCTTGGGGGGACTAGCGGGATACAATGAGCAGTTCTTC
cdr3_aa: CASSLGGLAGYNEQFF

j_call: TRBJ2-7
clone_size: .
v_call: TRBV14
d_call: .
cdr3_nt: TGTGCCAGCAGCCCCGTAATGAGCTCCTACGAGCAGTACTTC
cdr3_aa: CASSPVMSSYEQYF

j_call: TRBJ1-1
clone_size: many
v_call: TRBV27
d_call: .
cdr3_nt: TGTGCCAGCAGTTTATTAAGGAACACTGAAGCTTTCTTT
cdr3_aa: CASSLLRNTEAFF

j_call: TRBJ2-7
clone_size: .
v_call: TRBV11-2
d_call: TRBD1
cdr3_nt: TGTGCCAGCAGGGACCAACAGGGGGACGACGAGCAGTACTTC
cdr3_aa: CASRDQQGDDEQYF